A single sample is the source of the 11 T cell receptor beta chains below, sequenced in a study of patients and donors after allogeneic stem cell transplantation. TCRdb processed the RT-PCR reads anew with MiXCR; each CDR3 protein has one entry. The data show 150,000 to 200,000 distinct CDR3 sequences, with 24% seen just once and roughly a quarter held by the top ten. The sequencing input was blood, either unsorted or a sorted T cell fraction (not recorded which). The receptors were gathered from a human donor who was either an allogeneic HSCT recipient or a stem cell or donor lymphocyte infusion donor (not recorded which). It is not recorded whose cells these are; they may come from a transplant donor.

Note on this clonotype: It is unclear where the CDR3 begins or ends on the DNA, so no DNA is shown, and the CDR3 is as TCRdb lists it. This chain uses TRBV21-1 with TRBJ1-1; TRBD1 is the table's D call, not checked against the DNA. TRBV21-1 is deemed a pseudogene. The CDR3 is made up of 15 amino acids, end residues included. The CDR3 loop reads CASSKVGQGNTEAFF.

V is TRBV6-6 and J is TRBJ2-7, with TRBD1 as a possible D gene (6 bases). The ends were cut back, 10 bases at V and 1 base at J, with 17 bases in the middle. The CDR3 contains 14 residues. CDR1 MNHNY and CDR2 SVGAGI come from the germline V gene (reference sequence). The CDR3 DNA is TGTGCCACCCGACCCAGGACAGTATCCTACGAGCAGTACTTC. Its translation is CATRPRTVSYEQYF.

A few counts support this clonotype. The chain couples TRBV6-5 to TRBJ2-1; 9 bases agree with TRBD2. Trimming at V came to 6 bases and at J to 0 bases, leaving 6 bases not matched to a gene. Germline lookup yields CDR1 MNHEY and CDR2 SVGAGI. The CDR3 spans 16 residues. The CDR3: CASSRLAEPSYNEQFF. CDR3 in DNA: TGTGCCAGCAGCAGACTAGCGGAGCCCTCCTACAATGAGCAGTTCTTC.

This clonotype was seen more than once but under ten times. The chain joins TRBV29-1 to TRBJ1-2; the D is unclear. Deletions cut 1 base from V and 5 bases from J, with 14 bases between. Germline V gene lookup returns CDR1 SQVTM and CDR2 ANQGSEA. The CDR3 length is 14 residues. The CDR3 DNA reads TGCAGCGTTGAAGTGTGGGAATCCTGGTATGGCTACACCTTC. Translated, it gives CSVEVWESWYGYTF.

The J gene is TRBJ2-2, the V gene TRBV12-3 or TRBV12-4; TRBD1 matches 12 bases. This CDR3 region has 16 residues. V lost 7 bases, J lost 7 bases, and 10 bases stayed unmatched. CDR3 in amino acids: CASTQGTGGAGGELFF. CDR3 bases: TGTGCCAGCACCCAGGGGACAGGGGGCGCCGGCGGGGAGCTGTTTTTT.

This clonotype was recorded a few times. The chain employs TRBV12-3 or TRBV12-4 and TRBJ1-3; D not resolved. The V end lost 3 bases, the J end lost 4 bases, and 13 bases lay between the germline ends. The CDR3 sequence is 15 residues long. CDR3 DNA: TGTGCCAGCAGTTTTGGGCCTCAGTGGGGAAACACCATATATTTT. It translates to CASSFGPQWGNTIYF.

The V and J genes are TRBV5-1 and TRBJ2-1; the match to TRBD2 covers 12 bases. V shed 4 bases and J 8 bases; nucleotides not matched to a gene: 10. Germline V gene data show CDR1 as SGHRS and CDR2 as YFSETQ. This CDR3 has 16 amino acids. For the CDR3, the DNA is TGCGCCAGCAGCAACAAGACTAGCGGGGGAGGCGATGAGCAGTTCTTC. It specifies CASSNKTSGGGDEQFF.

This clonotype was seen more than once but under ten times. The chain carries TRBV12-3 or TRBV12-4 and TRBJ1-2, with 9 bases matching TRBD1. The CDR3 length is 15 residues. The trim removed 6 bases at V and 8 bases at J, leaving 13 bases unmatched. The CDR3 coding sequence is TGTGCCAGCAGGAAACCTCGGGACAGGGCATCCGGCTACACCTTC. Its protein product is CASRKPRDRASGYTF.

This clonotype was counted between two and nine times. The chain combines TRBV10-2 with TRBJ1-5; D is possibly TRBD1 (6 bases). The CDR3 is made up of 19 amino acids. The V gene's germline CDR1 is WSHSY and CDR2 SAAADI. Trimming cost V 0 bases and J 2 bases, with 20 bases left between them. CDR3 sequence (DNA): TGCGCCAGCAGTGAGTCCTTCTTCGGGGGGCTTCCGGGCAATCAGCCCCAGCATTTT. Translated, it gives CASSESFFGGLPGNQPQHF.

The CDR3 is CASSFLDRGQMETQYF. Here the CDR3 DNA reads TGTGCCAGCAGCTTTCTCGACAGGGGCCAGATGGAGACCCAGTACTTC. The chain links TRBV3-1 to TRBJ2-5, with 8 bases matching TRBD1. V lost 5 bases to trimming and J lost 5 bases; unmatched junction nucleotides: 13. The CDR3 contains 16 residues. CDR1 and CDR2 (germline): LGHDT, YNNKEL (reference sequence).

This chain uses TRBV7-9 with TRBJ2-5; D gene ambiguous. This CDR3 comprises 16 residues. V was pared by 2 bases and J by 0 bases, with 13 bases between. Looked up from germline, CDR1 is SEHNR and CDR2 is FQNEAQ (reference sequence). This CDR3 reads CASSLIKGQYQETQYF. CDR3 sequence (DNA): TGTGCCAGCAGCTTAATTAAAGGGCAGTACCAAGAGACCCAGTACTTC.